The rows below give T cell receptor beta chains drawn from one sample of a study of T cells in Graves' hyperthyroidism and ophthalmopathy. Via MiXCR, TCRdb re-called the multiplex PCR reads, giving one row per CDR3 protein. In the table there are 530,000 or so distinct CDR3 sequences, approximately 17% of which are singletons. Sequencing was performed on blood. All receptors come from a woman under 30 with Graves' ophthalmopathy. CDR3s leave out the opening cysteine and the closing phenylalanine or tryptophan.

TRBV10-3 | AISQTGASDEQF
TRBV19 | ASSRTTGGNQPQH
TRBV9 | ASSVGLAGGPGTQY
TRBV24-1 | ATSDEDSTYGYT
TRBV6-1 | ASSEQGGRDSPLH
TRBV30 | AWSKGTRVDEQF
TRBV28 | ASKGRIMGANVLT
TRBV12-3/TRBV12-4 | ASSRWSTEAF
TRBV30 | AWTLRLRDRDSPLH
TRBV28 | ASSLTGNTIY
TRBV10-3 | AISKAGKEDTQY
TRBV2 | ASMGQGSSPLH
TRBV7-9 | AGRGAHTEAF
TRBV20-1 | SARDWGGNSYNEQF
TRBV10-3 | AISESGGNTIY
TRBV6-1 | ASRGDRGLYGYT
TRBV20-1 | SADRDFSDNEQF
TRBV25-1 | ASSEPGVGGNYGYT
TRBV28 | ASRVWGPGNTIY
TRBV5-1 | ASSLWTGRAKNEQF
TRBV4-1 | ASSPRPRADSGNTIY
TRBV10-3 | AIRRDVTSGNTIY
TRBV6-2/TRBV6-3 | ASSSTSGVSQETQY
TRBV9 | ASSVRLTGPTDTQY
TRBV5-1 | ASSLRGVDNEQF
TRBV25-1 | ASSGTALMNTEAF
TRBV7-2 | ASSPVSRGRDTEAF
TRBV10-2 | ASNDLGTANYGYT
TRBV19 | ASRTGGAGSPLH
TRBV11-2 | ASSQVTSGRASDTQY
TRBV20-1 | SARRYQLAGGREQF
TRBV30 | AWKALQGEAF
TRBV28 | ASSLEQEKLF
TRBV19 | ASTIQASGANVLT
TRBV20-1 | SATRDSLIDTQY
TRBV13 | ASSLRDRVNEQY
TRBV6-1 | ASRRTSGPSYNEQF
TRBV7-9 | ASSLVPTSQGEKLF
TRBV30 | ALTSRTNTGELF
TRBV20-1 | SAWDRGENTEAF
TRBV11-1 | ASSSNTGTKETQY
TRBV28 | ASSPGPLGQETQY
TRBV10-3 | AIGDSRETQY
TRBV7-8 | ASSPRTSGRLSGRNVLT
TRBV28 | ASTLGGSYEQY
TRBV28 | ATSGGFYTGELF
TRBV28 | ASSLPSSHTDTQY
TRBV2 | ASSDIIALTSGSYRSYEQY
TRBV6-2/TRBV6-3 | ASSYSQGNQPQH
TRBV6-2/TRBV6-3 | ASSYTTEQY
TRBV6-1 | ASSFGGQGSSTDTQY
TRBV7-2 | ASSLSDYGYT
TRBV13 | ASSLQDLPANYGYT
TRBV2 | ASSEASGGVFEETQY
TRBV3-1 | ASSQVWIYT
TRBV4-3 | ASSQDRWPSYEQY
TRBV5-6 | ASSLPGLAGETQY
TRBV2 | ASSEAGGDEQY
TRBV5-8 | ASSFSGGGSNEQF